This T cell receptor (beta chain) stems from a study of chemoradiotherapy in HPV16-positive cancers (dated by TCRdb to between 2021 and 2024). About the investigation overall: Candidate HPV-specific T-cell clones and common TCR motifs were defined by functional T-cell assays performed on cells from two HPV16-positive patients. The study asked whether T-cell immunity against the HPV oncoproteins E6 and E7 changes during chemoradiotherapy and whether it affects survival. The candidate HPV-specific TCRs and motifs were subsequently tracked in TCR repertoires obtained from 70 to 95 patients with HPV-related cancers.

The library was made by the immunoSEQ multiplex PCR assay. What TCRdb holds here is the immuneACCESS table cut down to in-frame rearrangements. Part of the clones is not present; checked against another copy, under half of the missing clones reflect an unresolved V gene, and the others are unexplained. Across this sample there are 10,000 or so clones, with over 60% seen only once. The biggest ten clones account for approximately 13% of the sample. Repertoires were sampled repeatedly over the course of chemoradiotherapy so that clonal expansion in the tumor microenvironment could be followed. Findings and caveats that apply to the study as a whole: The functional definition of HPV-specific T cells came from only a couple of HPV16-positive patients, and the survival association was reported for HPV16-positive patients. Expansion of candidate HPV-specific clones and E7-related TCR motifs was observed in the tumor microenvironment during treatment, whereas no such expansion was observed for non-HPV-specific T cells. In HPV16-positive patients, expansion of HPV-responsive T cells during chemoradiotherapy was found to be associated with improved recurrence-free survival.

To note about this clone: There is no known antigen for this receptor. No qualities accompany the bases; no much larger clone lies one base away.

The sequenced sample was tumor tissue, obtained from a patient who underwent chemoradiotherapy. This sequence originates from a human donor with HPV-associated anogenital cancer.

The DNA is TGTGCCAGCAGCGTAACTCCCCAAAGGACTCTGGGGGCAACTGAAGCTTTCTTT. Translation gives CASSVTPQRTLGATEAFF. The rearrangement combines TRBV9 with TRBJ1-1; tentative D gene TRBD1, with 6 bases matching. CDR1 and CDR2 are drawn from the germline V gene: SGDLS, YYNGEE. Trimming costs V 1 base and J 5 bases, and their ends lie 24 bases apart. The CDR3 numbers 18 residues from cysteine through phenylalanine. This entry keeps only the CDR3 DNA: 54 bases, framed from base 1. With all but the CDR3 taken from the reference TRBV9 and TRBJ1-1 genes, the full variable domain is: DSGVTQTPKHLITATGQRVTLRCSPRSGDLSVYWYQQSLDQGLQFLIQYYNGEERAKGNILERFSAQQFPDLHSELNLSSLELGDSALYFCASSVTPQRTLGATEAFFGQGTRLTVV.